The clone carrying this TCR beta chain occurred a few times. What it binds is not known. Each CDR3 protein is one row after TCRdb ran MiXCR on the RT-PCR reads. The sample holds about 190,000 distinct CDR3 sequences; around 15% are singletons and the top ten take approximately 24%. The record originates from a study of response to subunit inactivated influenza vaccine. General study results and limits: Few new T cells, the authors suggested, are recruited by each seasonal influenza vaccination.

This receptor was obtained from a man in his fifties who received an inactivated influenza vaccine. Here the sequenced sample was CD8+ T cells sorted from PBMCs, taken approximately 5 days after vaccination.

The chain's CDR3 is CASSGAPLDTQYF. DNA for the CDR3: TGTGCTTCGAGCGGGGCCCCCCTGGATACGCAGTATTTT. The V gene is TRBV7-2, the J gene TRBJ2-3, with TRBD2 matching over 7 bases. CDR3 length: 13 amino acids. From germline, CDR1 is SGHTA and CDR2 FQGNSA.